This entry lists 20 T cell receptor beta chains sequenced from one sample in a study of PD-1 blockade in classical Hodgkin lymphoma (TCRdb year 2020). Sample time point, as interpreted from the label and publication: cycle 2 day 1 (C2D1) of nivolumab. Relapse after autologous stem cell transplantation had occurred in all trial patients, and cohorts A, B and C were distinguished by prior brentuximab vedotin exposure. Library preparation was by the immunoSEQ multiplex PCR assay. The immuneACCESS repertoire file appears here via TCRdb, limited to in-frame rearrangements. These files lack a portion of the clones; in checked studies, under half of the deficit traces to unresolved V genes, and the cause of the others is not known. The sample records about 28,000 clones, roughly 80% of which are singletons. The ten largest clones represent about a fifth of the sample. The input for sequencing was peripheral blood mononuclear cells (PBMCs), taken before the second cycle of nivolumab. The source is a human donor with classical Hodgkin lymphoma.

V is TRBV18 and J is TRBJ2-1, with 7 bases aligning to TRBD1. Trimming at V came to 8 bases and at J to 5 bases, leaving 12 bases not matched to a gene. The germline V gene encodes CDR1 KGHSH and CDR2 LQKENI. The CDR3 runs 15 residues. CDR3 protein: CASAVQGVVNNEQFF. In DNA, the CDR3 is TGTGCCAGCGCCGTGCAGGGGGTCGTTAACAATGAGCAGTTCTTC.

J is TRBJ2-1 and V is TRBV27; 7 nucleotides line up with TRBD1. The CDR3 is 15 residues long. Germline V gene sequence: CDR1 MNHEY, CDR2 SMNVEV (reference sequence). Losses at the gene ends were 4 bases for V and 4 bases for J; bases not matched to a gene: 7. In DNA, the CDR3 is TGTGCCAGCAGTTCCGGGACAGTGGCTTACAATGAGCAGTTCTTC. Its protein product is CASSSGTVAYNEQFF.

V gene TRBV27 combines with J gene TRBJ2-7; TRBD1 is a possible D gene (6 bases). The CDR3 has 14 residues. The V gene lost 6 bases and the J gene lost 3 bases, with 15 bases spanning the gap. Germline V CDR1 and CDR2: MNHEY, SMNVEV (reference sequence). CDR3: CASSSRDTRYEQYF. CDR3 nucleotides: TGTGCCAGCAGCAGCCGGGACACACGCTACGAGCAGTACTTC.

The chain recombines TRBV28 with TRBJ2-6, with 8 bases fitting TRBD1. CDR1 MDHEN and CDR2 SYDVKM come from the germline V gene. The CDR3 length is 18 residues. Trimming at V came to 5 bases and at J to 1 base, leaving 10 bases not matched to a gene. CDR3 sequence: CASSPRTGKGSGANVLTF. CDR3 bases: TGTGCCAGCAGTCCTAGGACAGGGAAAGGTTCTGGGGCCAACGTCCTGACTTTC.

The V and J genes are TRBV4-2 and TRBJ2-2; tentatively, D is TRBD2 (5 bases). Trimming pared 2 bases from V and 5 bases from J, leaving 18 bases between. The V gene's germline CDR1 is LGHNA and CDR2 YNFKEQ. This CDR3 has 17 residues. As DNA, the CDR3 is TGTGCCAGCAGCCAAAAGTCGACGACTACCATGACCGGGGAGCTGTTTTTT. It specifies CASSQKSTTTMTGELFF.

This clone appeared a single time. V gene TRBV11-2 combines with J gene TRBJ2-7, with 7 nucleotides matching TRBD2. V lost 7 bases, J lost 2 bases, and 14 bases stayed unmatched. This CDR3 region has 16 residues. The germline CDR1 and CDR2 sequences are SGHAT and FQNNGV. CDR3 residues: CASTLQGGRGAYEQYF. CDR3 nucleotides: TGTGCCAGCACCCTTCAGGGAGGGAGAGGCGCCTACGAGCAGTACTTC.

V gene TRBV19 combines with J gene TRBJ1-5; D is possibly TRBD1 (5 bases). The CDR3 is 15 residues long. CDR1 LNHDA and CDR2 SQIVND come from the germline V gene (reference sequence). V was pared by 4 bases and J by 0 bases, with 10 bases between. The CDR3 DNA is TGTGCCAGTAGTAGGGTTCAGGGTAGCAATCAGCCCCAGCATTTT. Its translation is CASSRVQGSNQPQHF.

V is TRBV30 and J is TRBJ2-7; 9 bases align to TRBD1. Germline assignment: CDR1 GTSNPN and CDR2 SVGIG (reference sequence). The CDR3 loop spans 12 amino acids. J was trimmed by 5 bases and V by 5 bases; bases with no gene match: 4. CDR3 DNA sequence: TGTGCCTGGTCGGACAGGGGCGACGAGCAGTACTTC. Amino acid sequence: CAWSDRGDEQYF.

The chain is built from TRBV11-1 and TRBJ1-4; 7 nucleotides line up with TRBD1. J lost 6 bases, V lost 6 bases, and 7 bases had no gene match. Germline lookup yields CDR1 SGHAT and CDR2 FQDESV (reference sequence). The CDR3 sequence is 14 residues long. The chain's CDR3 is CASSRRDSDEKLFF. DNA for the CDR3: TGTGCCAGCAGTCGCCGGGACAGCGATGAAAAACTGTTTTTT.

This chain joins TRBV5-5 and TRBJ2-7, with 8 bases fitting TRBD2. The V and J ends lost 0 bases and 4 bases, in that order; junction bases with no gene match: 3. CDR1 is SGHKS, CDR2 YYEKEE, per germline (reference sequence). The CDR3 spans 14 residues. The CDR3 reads CASSLVLAVYEQYV. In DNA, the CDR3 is TGTGCCAGCAGCTTGGTACTAGCGGTTTACGAGCAGTACGTC.

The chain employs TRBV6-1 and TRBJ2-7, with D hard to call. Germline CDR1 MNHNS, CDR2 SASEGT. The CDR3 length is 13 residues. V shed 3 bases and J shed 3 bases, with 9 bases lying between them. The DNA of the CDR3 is TGTGCCAGCAGTGACAACAGCGTCTACGAGCAGTACGTC. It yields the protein CASSDNSVYEQYV.

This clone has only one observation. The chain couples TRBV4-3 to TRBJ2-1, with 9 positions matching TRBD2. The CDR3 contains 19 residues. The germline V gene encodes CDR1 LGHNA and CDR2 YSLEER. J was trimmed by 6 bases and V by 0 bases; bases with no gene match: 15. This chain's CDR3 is CASSQDLLAGISSSNEQFF. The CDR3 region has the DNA TGCGCCAGCAGCCAAGATCTGCTAGCGGGAATAAGCAGTTCCAATGAGCAGTTCTTC.

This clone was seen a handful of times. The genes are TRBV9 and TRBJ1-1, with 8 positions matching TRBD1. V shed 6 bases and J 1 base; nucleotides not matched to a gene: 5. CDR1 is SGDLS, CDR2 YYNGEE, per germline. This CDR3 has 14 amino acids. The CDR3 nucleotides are TGTGCCAGCAACCCCGGACAGGGGAACACTGAAGCTTTCTTT. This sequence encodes CASNPGQGNTEAFF.

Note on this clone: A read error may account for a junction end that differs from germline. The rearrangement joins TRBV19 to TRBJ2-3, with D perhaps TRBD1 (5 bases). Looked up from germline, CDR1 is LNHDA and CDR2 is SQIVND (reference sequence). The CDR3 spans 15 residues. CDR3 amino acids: CASSLDSRSTDTQYF. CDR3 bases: TGTGCCAGTAGTCTAGACAGTAGGAGCACAGATACGCAGTATTTT.

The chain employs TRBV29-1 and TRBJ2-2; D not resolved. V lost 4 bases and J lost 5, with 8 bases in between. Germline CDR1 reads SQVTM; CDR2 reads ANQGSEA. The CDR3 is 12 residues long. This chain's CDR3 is CSVGSATGELFF. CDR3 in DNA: TGCAGCGTTGGTTCCGCAACCGGGGAGCTGTTTTTT.

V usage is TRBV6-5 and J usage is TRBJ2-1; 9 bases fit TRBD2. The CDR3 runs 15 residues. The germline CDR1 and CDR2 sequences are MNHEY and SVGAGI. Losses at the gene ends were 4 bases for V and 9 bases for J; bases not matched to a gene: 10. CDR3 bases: TGTGCCAGCAGTTTATCGGGACTAGCCATAATTGAGCAGTTCTTC. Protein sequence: CASSLSGLAIIEQFF.

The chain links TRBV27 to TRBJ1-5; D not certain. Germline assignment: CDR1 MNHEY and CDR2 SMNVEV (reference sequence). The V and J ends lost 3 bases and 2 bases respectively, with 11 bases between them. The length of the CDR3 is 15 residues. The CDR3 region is CASSFLGNGNQPQHF. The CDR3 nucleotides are TGTGCCAGCAGTTTCTTAGGGAATGGCAATCAGCCCCAGCATTTT.

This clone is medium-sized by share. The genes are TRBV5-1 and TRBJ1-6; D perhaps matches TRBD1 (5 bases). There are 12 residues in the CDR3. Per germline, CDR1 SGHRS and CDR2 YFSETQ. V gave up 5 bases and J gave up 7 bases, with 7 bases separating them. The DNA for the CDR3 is TGCGCCAGCAGGGAGGGGAATTCACCCCTCCACTTT. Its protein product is CASREGNSPLHF.

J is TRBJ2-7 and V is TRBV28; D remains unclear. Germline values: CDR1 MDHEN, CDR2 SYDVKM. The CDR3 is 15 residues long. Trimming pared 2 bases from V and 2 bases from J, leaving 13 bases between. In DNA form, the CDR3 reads TGTGCCAGCAGTTTAAGCCCAAGCGCACCCTACGAGCAGTACTTC. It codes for CASSLSPSAPYEQYF.

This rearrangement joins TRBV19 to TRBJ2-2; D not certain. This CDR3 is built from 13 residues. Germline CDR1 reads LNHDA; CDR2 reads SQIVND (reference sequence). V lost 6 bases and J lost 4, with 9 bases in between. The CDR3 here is CASSRQSTGELFF. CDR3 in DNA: TGTGCCAGTAGCCGGCAATCCACCGGGGAGCTGTTTTTT.